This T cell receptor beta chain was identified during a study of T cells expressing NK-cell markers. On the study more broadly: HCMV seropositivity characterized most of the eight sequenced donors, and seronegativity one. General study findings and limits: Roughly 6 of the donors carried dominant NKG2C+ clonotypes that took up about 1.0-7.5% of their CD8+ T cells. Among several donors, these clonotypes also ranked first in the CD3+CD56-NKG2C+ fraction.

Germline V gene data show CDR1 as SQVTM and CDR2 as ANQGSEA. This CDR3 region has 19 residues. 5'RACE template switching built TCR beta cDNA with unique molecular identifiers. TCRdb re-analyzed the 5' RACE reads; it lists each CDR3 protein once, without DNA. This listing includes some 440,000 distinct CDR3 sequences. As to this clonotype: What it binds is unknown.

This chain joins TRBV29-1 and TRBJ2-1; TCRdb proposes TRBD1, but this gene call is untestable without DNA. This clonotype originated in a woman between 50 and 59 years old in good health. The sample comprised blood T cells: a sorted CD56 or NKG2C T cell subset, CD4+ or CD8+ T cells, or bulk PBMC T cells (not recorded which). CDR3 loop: CSVYGFGTQNGIQYNEQFF.